What follows are 10 T cell receptor beta chains derived from one specimen sequenced in a study of blood T cell repertoires in COVID-19. This table comes from immunoSEQ multiplex PCR, and its TCRdb copy is limited to in-frame clones, with some not included. This sample has around 150,000 clones; more than 75% occur once, and the top ten carry approximately 1.1%. The source material was peripheral blood. The receptors originated from a man aged 35 to 55 with acute or convalescent COVID-19.

The rearrangement joins TRBV4-3 to TRBJ2-7, with D hard to call. Germline-derived CDR1 and CDR2 are LGHNA and YSLEER. The CDR3 is made up of 14 amino acids. V shed 0 bases and J shed 0 bases, with 6 bases lying between them. This CDR3 is CASSQDRYSYEQYF. The CDR3 DNA reads TGCGCCAGCAGCCAAGACAGGTACTCCTACGAGCAGTACTTC.

The rearrangement joins TRBV2 to TRBJ2-7; 9 nucleotides match TRBD1. This CDR3 is built from 15 residues. The V and J ends lost 6 bases and 2 bases, in that order; junction bases with no gene match: 8. Germline V gene lookup returns CDR1 SNHLY and CDR2 FYNNEI. The CDR3 DNA is TGTGCCAGCAGCCAAGGCCGGGACAGGGCCTACGAGCAGTACTTC. Translation: CASSQGRDRAYEQYF.

This clone showed up just a few times. J is TRBJ2-7 and V is TRBV7-9, with TRBD2 matching 9 bases. Germline CDR1 is SEHNR and CDR2 is FQNEAQ (reference sequence). The ends lost 1 base at V and 5 bases at J; junction bases unmatched: 6. CDR3 length: 15 residues. CDR3 nucleotide sequence: TGTGCCAGCAGCTTAGTCGACAGCGGGGGGAACGAGCAGTACTTC. It yields the protein CASSLVDSGGNEQYF.

The chain couples TRBV7-3 to TRBJ2-3; unclear D gene. Germline V lookup: CDR1 SGHTA, CDR2 FQGTGA. Trimming removed 2 bases at V and 2 bases at J, with 11 bases between. There are 15 residues in the CDR3. The DNA of the CDR3 is TGTGCCAGCAGCTTAGCTAGTGTTTACACAGATACGCAGTATTTT. Amino acids: CASSLASVYTDTQYF.

This chain uses TRBV27 with TRBJ2-5, with unresolved D. CDR3 length equals 16 residues. CDR1 MNHEY and CDR2 SMNVEV come from the germline V gene (reference sequence). Trimming took 3 bases from V and 2 from J, leaving 16 bases between them. CDR3 amino acids: CASSLVARLEQETQYF. CDR3 sequence (DNA): TGTGCCAGCAGTTTGGTTGCCAGACTTGAACAAGAGACCCAGTACTTC.

CDR3 residues: CASSLISGGAADTQYF. The CDR3 region has the DNA TGTGCCAGCAGCTTAATTAGCGGGGGGGCCGCAGATACGCAGTATTTT. The chain employs TRBV11-3 and TRBJ2-3; TRBD2 matches at 11 bases. With V trimmed by 2 bases and J by 4 bases, 5 bases remained unmatched. Germline loops: CDR1 SGHNT, CDR2 YENEEA. This CDR3 region has 16 residues.

Only a few counts were recorded for this clone. V gene TRBV5-8 combines with J gene TRBJ2-5, with TRBD2 identical over 8 bases. The CDR3 sequence is 16 residues long. Germline-derived CDR1 and CDR2 are SGHTS and YDEGEE. The V and J ends lost 3 bases and 5 bases, in that order; junction bases with no gene match: 12. CDR3 bases: TGTGCCAGCAGCTCCTTCCGGGGGGGACCCCGTGAGACCCAGTACTTC. This gives the protein CASSSFRGGPRETQYF.

The gene calls are TRBV6-6 and TRBJ2-7; 9 nucleotides match TRBD2. Germline CDR1 MNHNY, CDR2 SVGAGI (reference sequence). Unmatched junction bases numbered 4, after V lost 5 bases and J lost 5 bases. This CDR3 has 13 amino acids. This chain's CDR3 is CASSAGLANEQYF. As DNA, the CDR3 is TGTGCCAGCAGTGCAGGACTAGCGAACGAGCAGTACTTC.

This clone has a handful of counts. The rearrangement links TRBV7-2 to TRBJ1-1; D gene unclear. The V gene's germline CDR1 is SGHTA and CDR2 FQGNSA. This CDR3 contains 13 residues. V was cut by 3 bases and J by 4 bases, with 9 bases left in between. DNA of the CDR3: TGTGCCAGCAGCTTGCAGGTGAGCACTGAAGCTTTCTTT. The encoded protein is CASSLQVSTEAFF.

This chain links TRBV10-1 with TRBJ1-5, with TRBD1 matching over 7 bases. After removal of 0 bases from V and 5 bases from J, the junction contained 7 bases not matched to a gene. The CDR3 is 16 amino acids. From germline, CDR1 is WNHNN and CDR2 SYGVQD (reference sequence). The CDR3 DNA reads as TGCGCCAGCAGTGAGTCCCCTGGACAGGTATATCAGCCCCAGCATTTT. Residues: CASSESPGQVYQPQHF.